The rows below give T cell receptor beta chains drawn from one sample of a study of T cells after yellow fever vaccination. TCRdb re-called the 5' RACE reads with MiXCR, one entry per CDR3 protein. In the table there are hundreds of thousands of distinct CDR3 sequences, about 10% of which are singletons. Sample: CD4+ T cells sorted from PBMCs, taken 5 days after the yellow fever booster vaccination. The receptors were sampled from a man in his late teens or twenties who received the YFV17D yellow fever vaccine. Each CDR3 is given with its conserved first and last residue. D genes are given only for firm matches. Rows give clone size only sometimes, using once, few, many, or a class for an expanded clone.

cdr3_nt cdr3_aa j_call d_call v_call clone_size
TGTGCCAGCTCACCACTCAGCGGACTAGCGGGGGACACCGGGGAGCTGTTTTTT CASSPLSGLAGDTGELFF TRBJ2-2 TRBD2 TRBV18 -
TGTGCCAGCAGCCAGGTCGGGACTAGCGGGAGTACAGATACGCAGTATTTT CASSQVGTSGSTDTQYF TRBJ2-3 TRBD2 TRBV7-2 -
TGTGCCAGCAGTTACGGAAGCGGGGGGGACTTGGATACGCAGTATTTT CASSYGSGGDLDTQYF TRBJ2-3 TRBD2 TRBV6-2/TRBV6-3 -
TGCGCCAGCAGCCCCTCGGGCAGGGGAAGAACCGGGGAGCTGTTTTTT CASSPSGRGRTGELFF TRBJ2-2 - TRBV4-3 -
TGTGCCACCAGTGATTCATGGGGGTTCACAGATACGCAGTATTTT CATSDSWGFTDTQYF TRBJ2-3 - TRBV24-1 -
TGTGCCAGCTCGAGGGACAGGGGGCGCGATGAGCAGTTCTTC CASSRDRGRDEQFF TRBJ2-1 TRBD1 TRBV18 few
TGCAGTGCTAGAGATCTCGGGGACAGTAACTATGGCTACACCTTC CSARDLGDSNYGYTF TRBJ1-2 TRBD1 TRBV20-1 -
TGCAGTGCTAGACTAGCGGGGGTTTCGTACAATGAGCAGTTCTTC CSARLAGVSYNEQFF TRBJ2-1 TRBD2 TRBV20-1 few
TGTGCCAGCAGCGTAGGTCTGGGGAGCACAGATACGCAGTATTTT CASSVGLGSTDTQYF TRBJ2-3 - TRBV9 -
TGCGCCAGCAGCTTGGATCCTAACTATGGCTACACCTTC CASSLDPNYGYTF TRBJ1-2 - TRBV5-1 -
TGTGCCAGCAGCGCCGGGAGGCTAGAAGGGTCACCCCTCCACTTT CASSAGRLEGSPLHF TRBJ1-6 - TRBV9 -
TGCAGTGCTAGAGAGGCTAGCGGGGACCAAGAGACCCAGTACTTC CSAREASGDQETQYF TRBJ2-5 TRBD2 TRBV20-1 many
TGTGCCAGCTCACCCCTCGGACTGAACACTGAAGCTTTCTTT CASSPLGLNTEAFF TRBJ1-1 - TRBV18 -
TGTGCCAGCACGGTGGGGTTCACAGATACGCAGTATTTT CASTVGFTDTQYF TRBJ2-3 - TRBV9 few
TGCAGTGCTAGTGTGGCAGGGGGGGAAAAACTGTTTTTT CSASVAGGEKLFF TRBJ1-4 TRBD1 TRBV20-1 -
TGCAGTGCTATAGGCGTCCTCAATGAGCAGTTCTTC CSAIGVLNEQFF TRBJ2-1 - TRBV20-1 few
TGCAGCGTCGGGACAGGGGTATACAATGAGCAGTTCTTC CSVGTGVYNEQFF TRBJ2-1 TRBD1 TRBV29-1 -